What follows are 12 T cell receptor beta chains derived from one specimen sequenced in a study of shared clonotypes between healthy human individuals (dated by TCRdb to 2020 to 2021). CD8 naive samples were obtained by positive selection for CCR7 among CD45RO-negative cells, yielding a CD45RA+CCR7+ population from which TemRA cells were excluded. The receptor library was made with the immunoSEQ multiplex PCR assay. TCRdb limited this immuneACCESS table to in-frame rearrangements with V and J called. A share of clones is missing; checked studies link under half to unresolved V genes, and the rest is unexplained. Present in this sample are 750,000 to 1,000,000 clones, approximately 92% of which were seen just once. Jointly, the top ten make up around 24% of the sample. The sequenced sample consisted of naive CD8+ T cells sorted from blood. This specimen's cell subset or site label, per the study, means: CD45RA+CCR7+. The source of these receptors is a man aged 25 to 40 in good health.

The CDR3 spells CASSQLPSSYEQYF. DNA of the CDR3: TGCGCCAGCAGCCAACTGCCTAGCTCCTACGAGCAGTACTTC. The chain is built from TRBV4-1 and TRBJ2-7, with D hard to call. Per the germline V gene, CDR1 is MGHRA and CDR2 is YSYEKL. The CDR3 loop spans 14 amino acids. The ends were cut back, 2 bases at V and 0 bases at J, with 8 bases in the middle.

The rearrangement uses TRBV27 and TRBJ2-1; TRBD2 is a possible D gene (5 bases). Trimming pared 9 bases from V and 3 bases from J, leaving 21 bases between. Germline V gene lookup returns CDR1 MNHEY and CDR2 SMNVEV (reference sequence). This CDR3 comprises 16 residues. CDR3 loop: CASLPSASGFYNEQFF. Here the CDR3 DNA reads TGTGCCAGTTTGCCCTCCGCGTCGGGATTCTACAATGAGCAGTTCTTC.

The chain links TRBV11-2 to TRBJ2-1, with 14 bases matching TRBD2. Per germline, CDR1 SGHAT and CDR2 FQNNGV. With 5 bases clipped from V and 5 bases from J, the junction kept 8 bases outside the gene matches. CDR3 length equals 17 residues. The CDR3 coding sequence is TGTGCCAGCAGCCCAGGGACTAGCGGGAGTAGTGACAATGAGCAGTTCTTC. Amino acid sequence: CASSPGTSGSSDNEQFF.

The chain recombines TRBV5-6 with TRBJ2-1; 10 nucleotides agree with TRBD1. This CDR3 contains 15 residues. Unmatched junction bases numbered 9, after V lost 7 bases and J lost 5 bases. Germline V gene lookup returns CDR1 SGHDT and CDR2 YYEEEE. The CDR3 sequence is CASSTGTGVHNEQFF. CDR3 bases: TGTGCCAGCTCCACCGGGACAGGGGTCCACAATGAGCAGTTCTTC. Full variable domain (remainder filled in from reference TRBV5-6 and TRBJ2-1): DAGVTQSPTHLIKTRGQQVTLRCSPKSGHDTVSWYQQALGQGPQFIFQYYEEEERQRGNFPDRFSGHQFPNYSSELNVNALLLGDSALYLCASSTGTGVHNEQFFGPGTRLTVL.

The chain employs TRBV10-3 and TRBJ1-1; D is ambiguous. Germline values: CDR1 ENHRY, CDR2 SYGVKD. Between the trimmed V and J ends, which lost 6 bases and 4 bases, there was a span of 9 bases. The CDR3 length is 12 residues. This CDR3 reads CAIRGDPTEAFF. CDR3 DNA sequence: TGTGCCATCAGGGGCGACCCCACTGAAGCTTTCTTT.

In regard to this clone: The junction departs from the called germline gene at one end, perhaps through a read error. The chain is built from TRBV4-1 and TRBJ2-7; no clear D. Germline V gene sequence: CDR1 MGHRA, CDR2 YSYEKL. This CDR3 is 13 amino acids long. Written as DNA, the CDR3 is TGCGCCAGCAGCCAAGATCCCGCTCAGCCCGGGCCCTTC. Translation: CASSQDPAQPGPF.

V and J are TRBV4-3 and TRBJ2-1, with 8 bases identical to TRBD2. The germline gives CDR1 LGHNA, CDR2 YSLEER. CDR3 length: 18 residues. V gave up 2 bases and J gave up 3 bases; unmatched junction bases: 12. CDR3 nucleotide sequence: TGCGCCAGCAGCCAACATGGCGCAGCGGGAGATCGCTACAATGAGCAGTTCTTC. Its translation is CASSQHGAAGDRYNEQFF.

V gene TRBV27 combines with J gene TRBJ2-3, with D tentatively TRBD1 (6 bases). Germline V gives CDR1 MNHEY, CDR2 SMNVEV (reference sequence). The length of the CDR3 is 14 residues. V dropped 3 bases and J dropped 2 bases, with 9 bases sitting between them. Written as DNA, the CDR3 is TGTGCCAGCAGTTTGACAGGAAACACAGATACGCAGTATTTT. Amino acids: CASSLTGNTDTQYF.

The rearrangement joins TRBV12-5 to TRBJ2-1, with D perhaps assigned TRBD1 or TRBD2 (7 bases each). The CDR3 consists of 19 residues. Per the germline V gene, CDR1 is LGHNT and CDR2 is FRNRAP. The V end was cut by 4 bases, the J end by 2 bases, with 24 bases between. The CDR3 DNA sequence: TGTGCTAGTGGTTCTATGGGAGGGGGACAGTCTCTTGCCTACAATGAGCAGTTCTTC. The encoded protein is CASGSMGGGQSLAYNEQFF.

The rearrangement links TRBV28 to TRBJ2-3, with 11 bases that match TRBD1. The germline V gene encodes CDR1 MDHEN and CDR2 SYDVKM. The CDR3 length is 15 residues. The V segment lost 6 bases and the J segment 3 bases; nucleotides outside the gene matches: 5. CDR3 loop: CASSEGQGATDTQYF. Here the CDR3 DNA reads TGTGCCAGCAGCGAAGGACAGGGGGCGACAGATACGCAGTATTTT.

The V gene is TRBV19, the J gene TRBJ2-6; D not certain. This CDR3 comprises 16 residues. Germline CDR1 LNHDA, CDR2 SQIVND (reference sequence). V dropped 10 bases and J dropped 0 bases, with 16 bases sitting between them. The CDR3 here is CAIWTAQSSGANVLTF. CDR3 bases: TGTGCCATTTGGACGGCGCAAAGCTCTGGGGCCAACGTCCTGACTTTC.

The count of this clone is one. This sequence joins TRBV28 and TRBJ2-3; 11 nucleotides agree with TRBD2. J was trimmed by 0 bases and V by 7 bases; bases with no gene match: 6. CDR1 is MDHEN and CDR2 is SYDVKM in the germline V gene. This CDR3 comprises 16 residues. CDR3 DNA sequence: TGTGCCAGCACAGGGACTAGCGGAGAAAGCACAGATACGCAGTATTTT. Translation: CASTGTSGESTDTQYF.